The 2 T cell receptor beta chains reported below all come from one sample, sequenced in a study of cytomegalovirus exposure and HLA in healthy donors. The PCR used 60 Vbeta and 13 Jbeta primers. Repertoires were generated with immunoSEQ multiplex PCR, while TCRdb's copy carries only in-frame clones and drops some. The sample has 70,000 to 95,000 clones; around 81% are singletons. The sample taken for sequencing was PBMCs. The receptors shown here come from a man aged 35-49 years in good health and CMV-seronegative.

The V and J genes are TRBV28 and TRBJ2-2; D uncertain. Germline V lookup: CDR1 MDHEN, CDR2 SYDVKM. V gave up 10 bases and J gave up 7 bases, with 13 bases separating them. CDR3 size: 12 residues. CDR3 nucleotide sequence: TGTGCCACATCGATCGGTGACGGGGAGCTGTTTTTT. It yields the protein CATSIGDGELFF. Full variable domain (outside the CDR3, taken from reference TRBV28 and TRBJ2-2): DVKVTQSSRYLVKRTGEKVFLECVQDMDHENMFWYRQDPGLGLRLIYFSYDVKMKEKGDIPEGYSVSREKKERFSLILESASTNQTSMYLCATSIGDGELFFGEGSRLTVL.

The V and J genes are TRBV28 and TRBJ2-7, with 11 bases aligning to TRBD2. CDR3 length equals 14 residues. Trimming cost V 5 bases and J 4 bases; bases outside gene matches: 4. Germline CDR1 and CDR2: MDHEN and SYDVKM. The CDR3 sequence: CASSRLAGRYEQYF. CDR3 bases: TGTGCCAGCAGTAGACTAGCGGGAAGATACGAGCAGTACTTC.